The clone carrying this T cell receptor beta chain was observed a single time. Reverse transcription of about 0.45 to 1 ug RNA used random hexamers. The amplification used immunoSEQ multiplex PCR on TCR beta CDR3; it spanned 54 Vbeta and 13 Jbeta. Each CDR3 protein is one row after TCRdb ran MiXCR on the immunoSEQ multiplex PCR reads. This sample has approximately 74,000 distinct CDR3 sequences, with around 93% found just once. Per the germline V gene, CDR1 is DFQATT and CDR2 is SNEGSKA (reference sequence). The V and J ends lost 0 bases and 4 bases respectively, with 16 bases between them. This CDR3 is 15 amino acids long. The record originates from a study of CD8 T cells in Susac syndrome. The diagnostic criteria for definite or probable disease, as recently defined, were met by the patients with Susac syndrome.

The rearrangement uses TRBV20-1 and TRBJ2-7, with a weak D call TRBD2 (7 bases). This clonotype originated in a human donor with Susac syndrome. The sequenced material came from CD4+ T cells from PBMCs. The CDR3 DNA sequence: TGCAGTGCTAGAGACGCGGCTAGCGGACAGTACGAGCAGTACTTC. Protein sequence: CSARDAASGQYEQYF.